The count of the clone carrying this T cell receptor (beta chain) is one. The antigen is not known. CDR1 and CDR2 (germline): SGHTA, FQGNSA. Trimming removed 5 bases from V and 6 bases from J, with 13 bases in between. The CDR3 covers 13 residues. The data were taken from a study of OX40 agonist ivuxolimab in advanced cancers. As for the study in general: Melanoma, hepatocellular carcinoma, head and neck or renal cell cancer occurred in dose-escalation patients. In three patients, partial responses were observed, one with hepatocellular carcinoma and two with cutaneous melanoma. Whole-study results and caveats: At 0.1 to 3.0 mg/kg, clonal expansion of CD4+ and CD8+ blood T cells had occurred by week 6.

Sequencing was performed with immunoSEQ multiplex PCR; in TCRdb, only in-frame clones are kept and a portion is missing. Among some 150,000 clones listed, about nine tenths were seen once. The chain has TRBV7-2 and TRBJ1-1, with D tentatively TRBD1 (6 bases). The clonotype comes from an adult with an advanced solid tumor such as melanoma, head and neck, liver or kidney cancer. The sample was CD4+ or CD8+ T cells sorted from blood, taken in a trial of the OX40 agonist ivuxolimab. The CDR3 sequence is CASSPRGGAEAFF. CDR3 DNA sequence: TGTGCCAGCAGCCCCAGGGGAGGCGCTGAAGCTTTCTTT.